This TCR beta chain was documented in a study of OX40 agonist ivuxolimab in advanced cancers. The wider study: Partial responses were achieved by three patients, of whom one had hepatocellular carcinoma and two had cutaneous melanoma.

The method was immunoSEQ multiplex PCR; TCRdb's version includes in-frame clones alone and lacks a portion of them. The table has roughly 130,000 clones, 80% to 95% seen once. Notes on this clone: Antigen unknown.

Study-wide findings and caveats: Clonal expansion was among the lowest in partial responders at 0.1-3.0 mg/kg, especially CD8+.

The TCR originated in an adult with an advanced solid tumor such as melanoma, head and neck, liver or kidney cancer. Specimen: CD4+ or CD8+ T cells sorted from blood, collected in a trial of the OX40 agonist ivuxolimab.

The CDR3 protein is CASSLDVVNTEAFF. CDR3 nucleotide sequence: TGTGCCAGCAGCTTAGACGTCGTGAACACTGAAGCTTTCTTT. The chain combines TRBV7-9 with TRBJ1-1; D gene unclear. V lost 1 base to trimming and J lost 0 bases, with 6 bases between them. The CDR3 runs 14 residues. Germline CDR1 is SEHNR and CDR2 is FQNEAQ (reference sequence).